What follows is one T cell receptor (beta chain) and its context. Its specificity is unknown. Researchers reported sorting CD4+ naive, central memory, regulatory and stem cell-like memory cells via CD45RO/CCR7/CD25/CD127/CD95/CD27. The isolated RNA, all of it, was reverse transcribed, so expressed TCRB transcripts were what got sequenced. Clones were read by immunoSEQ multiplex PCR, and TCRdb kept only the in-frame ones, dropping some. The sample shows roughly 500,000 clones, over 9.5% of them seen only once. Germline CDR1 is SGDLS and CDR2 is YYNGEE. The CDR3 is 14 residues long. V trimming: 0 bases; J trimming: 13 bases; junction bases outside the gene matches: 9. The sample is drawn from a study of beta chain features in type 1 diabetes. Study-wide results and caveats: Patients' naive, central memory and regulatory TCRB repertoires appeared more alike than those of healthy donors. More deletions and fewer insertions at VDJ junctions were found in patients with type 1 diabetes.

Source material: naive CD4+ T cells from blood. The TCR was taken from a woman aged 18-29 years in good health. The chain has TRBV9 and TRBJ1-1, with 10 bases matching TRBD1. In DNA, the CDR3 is TGTGCCAGCAGCGTAGCGGGGACAGGGGAGGTGGGTTTCTTT. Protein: CASSVAGTGEVGFF.